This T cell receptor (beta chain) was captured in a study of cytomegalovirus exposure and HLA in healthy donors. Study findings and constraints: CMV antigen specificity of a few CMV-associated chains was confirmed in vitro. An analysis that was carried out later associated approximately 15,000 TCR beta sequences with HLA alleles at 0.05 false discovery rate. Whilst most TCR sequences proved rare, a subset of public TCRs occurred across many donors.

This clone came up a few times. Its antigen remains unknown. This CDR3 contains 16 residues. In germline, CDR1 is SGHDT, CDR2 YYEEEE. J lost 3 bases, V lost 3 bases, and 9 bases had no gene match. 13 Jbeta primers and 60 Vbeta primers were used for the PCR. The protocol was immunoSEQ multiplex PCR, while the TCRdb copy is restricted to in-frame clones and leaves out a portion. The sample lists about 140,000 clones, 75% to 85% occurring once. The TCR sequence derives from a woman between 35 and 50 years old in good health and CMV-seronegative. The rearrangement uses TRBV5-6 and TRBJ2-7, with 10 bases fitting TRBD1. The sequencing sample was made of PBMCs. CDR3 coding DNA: TGTGCCAGCAGCTCCTATAGGGACAGGGGCCACTACGAGCAGTACTTC. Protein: CASSSYRDRGHYEQYF.